Each of the 7 T cell receptor beta chains below was sequenced from the same sample in a study of cytomegalovirus exposure and HLA in healthy donors. Vbeta (60) and Jbeta (13) primers were used in the PCR. Data came from immunoSEQ multiplex PCR; TCRdb stores just in-frame clones and leaves some out. This sample has approximately 140,000 clones, with more than 75% found just once. The specimen was PBMCs. These receptors originate from a man aged 18 to 30 in good health and CMV-seropositive.

This chain uses TRBV21-1 with TRBJ1-1. TRBV21-1 is a recognized pseudogene. This CDR3 contains 16 residues. The CDR3 bases are TGTGCCAGCAGCAATGCGGGGAGAGGGCCGAACACTGAAGCTTTCTTT. It specifies CASSNAGRGPNTEAFF.

The chain combines TRBV19 with TRBJ1-2; 8 bases fit TRBD1. The CDR3 length is 15 residues. Germline CDR1 LNHDA, CDR2 SQIVND (reference sequence). V dropped 4 bases and J dropped 5; count of bases not matched to a gene: 9. The DNA for the CDR3 is TGTGCCAGTAGTACCCGGACAGGGAACAAGTATGGCTACACCTTC. This translates into CASSTRTGNKYGYTF.

The V call is TRBV6-4, the J call TRBJ1-5; TRBD1 might be the D (5 bases). The germline V and J ends were trimmed by 7 bases and 4 bases, with 14 bases remaining between them. Germline assignment: CDR1 MRHNA and CDR2 SNTAGT. The CDR3 covers 14 residues. CDR3 region: CASTWDLDNQPQHF. The CDR3 DNA reads TGTGCCAGCACCTGGGACTTGGATAATCAGCCCCAGCATTTT.

This clone has only one observation. The chain employs TRBV10-3 and TRBJ2-3; D is possibly TRBD1 (5 bases). The germline CDR1 and CDR2 sequences are ENHRY and SYGVKD. The CDR3 consists of 12 residues. Trimming removed 3 bases from V and 4 bases from J, with 5 bases in between. CDR3 nucleotides: TGTGCCATCAGTGAAGGGGCAGATACGCAGTATTTT. It translates to CAISEGADTQYF.

This clone turned up a few times. The J gene is TRBJ1-1, the V gene TRBV19; 7 bases align to TRBD1. Germline values: CDR1 LNHDA, CDR2 SQIVND (reference sequence). The CDR3 covers 16 residues. V dropped 3 bases and J dropped 2; count of bases not matched to a gene: 9. The CDR3 coding sequence is TGTGCCAGTAGTATGATTCCGGGACAGAAAAACACTGAAGCTTTCTTT. This encodes CASSMIPGQKNTEAFF.

The chain combines TRBV6-1 with TRBJ2-7; D unclear. The ends were cut back, 2 bases at V and 3 bases at J, with 5 bases in the middle. Germline CDR1 and CDR2: MNHNS and SASEGT. This CDR3 is built from 12 residues. The CDR3 loop reads CASSEPGYEQYF. CDR3 in DNA: TGTGCCAGCAGTGAACCGGGCTACGAGCAGTACTTC.

The chain has TRBV27 and TRBJ1-1; TRBD1 is a possible D gene (6 bases). This CDR3 is 14 amino acids long. Germline CDR1 MNHEY, CDR2 SMNVEV (reference sequence). With 4 bases removed from V and 0 bases from J, the gap between germline ends came to 9 bases. In DNA form, the CDR3 reads TGTGCCAGCAGTTCCCGGACAGTGAACACTGAAGCTTTCTTT. It is translated as CASSSRTVNTEAFF.